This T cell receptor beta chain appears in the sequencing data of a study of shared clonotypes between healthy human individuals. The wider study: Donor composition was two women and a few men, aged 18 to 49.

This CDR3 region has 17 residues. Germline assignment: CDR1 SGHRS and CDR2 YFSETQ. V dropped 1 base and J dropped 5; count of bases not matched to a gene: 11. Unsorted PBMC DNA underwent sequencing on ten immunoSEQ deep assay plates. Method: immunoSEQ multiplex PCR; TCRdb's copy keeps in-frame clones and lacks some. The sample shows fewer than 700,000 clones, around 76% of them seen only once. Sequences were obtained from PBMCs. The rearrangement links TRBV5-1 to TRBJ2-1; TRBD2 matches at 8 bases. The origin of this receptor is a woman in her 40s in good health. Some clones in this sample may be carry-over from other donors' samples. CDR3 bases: TGCGCCAGCAGCTTGTTGTCGGGAGGGCCTTCCCACAATGAGCAGTTCTTC. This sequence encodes CASSLLSGGPSHNEQFF.